This is a list of T cell receptor beta chains from one sample in a study of blood T cell repertoires in COVID-19. Sequencing used immunoSEQ multiplex PCR; TCRdb keeps in-frame clones, though not all of them. The table includes 200,000 to 250,000 clones, 84% detected once. Sequenced sample: peripheral blood. These receptors were taken from a woman in her 30s who had recovered from COVID-19. Both conserved end residues are part of each CDR3.

v_gene	CDR3aa
TRBV4-2	CASSRGLYSYEQYF
TRBV27	CASSLGGQGHGYTF
TRBV28	CASSLMGAAFF
TRBV9	CASSVEGGEIDTQYF
TRBV19	CASSKTAASGEKLFF
TRBV7-9	CASSSPFTKEGKNIQYF
TRBV28	CASSFGGGGSPLHF
TRBV2	CASSPDTGELFF
TRBV12-3/TRBV12-4	CASSVSNSPLHF
TRBV19	CASSRGRGVASGSTDEQFF
TRBV5-1	CASSPRTAKSNYGYTF
TRBV24-1	CATSDWSSGRTEQFF
TRBV6-5	CASKGGAGVETQYF
TRBV9	CASSVDPDSNQPQHF
TRBV3-1/TRBV3-2	CASSQDQDTQYF